The 9 T cell receptor beta chains in this list originate from one sample, sequenced in a study of identifying expanded T cells in peripheral blood. The protocol was immunoSEQ multiplex PCR, while the TCRdb copy is restricted to in-frame clones and leaves out a portion. The top ten hold under 20% of the sample, which has tens of thousands of clones, about 83% seen once. The specimen sequenced was blood. The source of these receptors is a person between 18 and 75 years old in good health.

The chain uses TRBV6-1 and TRBJ1-5; 8 bases map to TRBD1. Germline trimming cut 2 bases from V and 0 bases from J; bases unmatched to any gene: 15. Germline loops: CDR1 MNHNS, CDR2 SASEGT. The length of the CDR3 is 20 residues. The CDR3, as DNA: TGTGCCAGCAGTGAAAGAGGCCGGGACAGGAGGTTGTCTAGCAATCAGCCCCAGCATTTT. Encoded protein: CASSERGRDRRLSSNQPQHF.

The V and J genes are TRBV18 and TRBJ2-7; maybe TRBD1 (6 bases). The CDR3 loop spans 14 amino acids. Looked up from germline, CDR1 is KGHSH and CDR2 is LQKENI. Trimming removed 4 bases from V and 3 bases from J, with 13 bases in between. CDR3 DNA: TGTGCCAGCTCACTTACAGGGTTGAGCTACGAGCAGTACGTC. Amino acids: CASSLTGLSYEQYV.

V and J are TRBV7-8 and TRBJ1-1; TRBD1 agrees at 10 bases. The CDR3 is 16 residues long. V lost 0 bases to trimming and J lost 4 bases; unmatched junction nucleotides: 5. The germline V gene has CDR1 SGHVS and CDR2 FQNEAQ. The CDR3 loop is CASSLAQTGGVTEAFF. CDR3 DNA sequence: TGTGCCAGCAGCTTAGCTCAGACAGGGGGCGTCACTGAAGCTTTCTTT.

The chain employs TRBV4-1 and TRBJ2-2, with 9 bases lining up with TRBD2. This CDR3 comprises 17 residues. Looked up from germline, CDR1 is MGHRA and CDR2 is YSYEKL. V shed 0 bases and J 4 bases; nucleotides not matched to a gene: 6. In DNA, the CDR3 is TGCGCCAGCAGCCAAGACGGGACTAGCTTCCGCACCGGGGAGCTGTTTTTT. Amino acid sequence: CASSQDGTSFRTGELFF.

V and J are TRBV29-1 and TRBJ1-4; D is perhaps TRBD1 (5 bases). The CDR3 extends over 12 amino acids. The germline gives CDR1 SQVTM, CDR2 ANQGSEA. V lost 8 bases to trimming and J lost 7 bases, with 14 bases between them. The CDR3 is CSLRDGSEKLFF. CDR3 coding DNA: TGCAGCCTCAGGGACGGAAGTGAAAAACTGTTTTTT.

The J gene is TRBJ2-6, the V gene TRBV5-1; 7 bases are a match to TRBD1. J was trimmed by 3 bases and V by 2 bases; bases with no gene match: 8. The CDR3 is made up of 17 amino acids. Germline lookup yields CDR1 SGHRS and CDR2 YFSETQ. The CDR3 sequence: CASSLNGQVIGANVLTF. CDR3 DNA: TGCGCCAGCAGCTTAAACGGACAGGTAATTGGGGCCAACGTCCTGACTTTC.

The V call is TRBV6-5, the J call TRBJ1-3; 7 bases fit TRBD1. V lost 6 bases and J lost 0; bases outside the gene matches: 5. CDR3 size: 15 residues. CDR1 and CDR2 from the germline V gene are MNHEY and SVGAGI. The CDR3 loop reads CASRPDRSSGNTIYF. The DNA for the CDR3 is TGTGCCAGCAGACCGGACAGGAGCTCTGGAAACACCATATATTTT.

This chain joins TRBV4-2 and TRBJ2-7, with D perhaps given as TRBD1 or TRBD2 (7 bases each). The V end was cut by 4 bases, the J end by 1 base, with 14 bases between. Germline loops: CDR1 LGHNA, CDR2 YNFKEQ. This CDR3 contains 15 residues. CDR3 in DNA: TGTGCCAGCAGCCCGCGGGGGACAGATTCCTACGAGCAGTACTTC. Protein product: CASSPRGTDSYEQYF.

The chain links TRBV19 to TRBJ2-2; tentative D call: TRBD2 (6 bases). CDR1 is LNHDA and CDR2 is SQIVND in the germline V gene (reference sequence). V lost 10 bases and J lost 5, with 17 bases in between. The CDR3 runs 14 residues. The CDR3 loop is CATQGGARTGELFF. The CDR3 nucleotides read TGTGCCACACAAGGAGGGGCGAGGACCGGGGAGCTGTTTTTT.